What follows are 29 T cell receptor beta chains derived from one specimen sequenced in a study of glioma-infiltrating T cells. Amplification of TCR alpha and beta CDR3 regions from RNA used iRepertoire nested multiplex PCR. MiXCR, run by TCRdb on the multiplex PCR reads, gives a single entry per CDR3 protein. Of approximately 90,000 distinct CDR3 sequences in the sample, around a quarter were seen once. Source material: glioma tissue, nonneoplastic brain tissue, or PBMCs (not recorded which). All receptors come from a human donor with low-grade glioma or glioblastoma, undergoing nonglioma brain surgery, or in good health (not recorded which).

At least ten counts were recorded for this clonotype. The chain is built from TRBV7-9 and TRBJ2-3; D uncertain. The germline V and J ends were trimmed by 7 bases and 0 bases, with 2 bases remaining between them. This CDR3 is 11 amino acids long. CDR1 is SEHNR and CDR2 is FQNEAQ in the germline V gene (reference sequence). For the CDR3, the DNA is TGTGCCAGCACCAGCACAGATACGCAGTATTTT. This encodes CASTSTDTQYF.

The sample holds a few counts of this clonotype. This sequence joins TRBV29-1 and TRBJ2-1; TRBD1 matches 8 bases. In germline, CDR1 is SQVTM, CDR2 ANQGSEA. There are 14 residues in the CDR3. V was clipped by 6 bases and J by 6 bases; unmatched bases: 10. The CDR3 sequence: CSVNKDRGGNEQFF. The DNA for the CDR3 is TGCAGCGTAAACAAAGACAGGGGTGGCAATGAGCAGTTCTTC.

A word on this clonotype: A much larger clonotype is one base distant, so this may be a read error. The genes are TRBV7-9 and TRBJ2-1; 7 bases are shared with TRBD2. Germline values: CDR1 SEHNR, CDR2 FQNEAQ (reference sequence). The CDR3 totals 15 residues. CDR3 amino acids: CASTLGAGVYNEQSF. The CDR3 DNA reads TGTGCCAGCACCTTAGGGGCGGGAGTCTACAATGAGCAGTCCTTC.

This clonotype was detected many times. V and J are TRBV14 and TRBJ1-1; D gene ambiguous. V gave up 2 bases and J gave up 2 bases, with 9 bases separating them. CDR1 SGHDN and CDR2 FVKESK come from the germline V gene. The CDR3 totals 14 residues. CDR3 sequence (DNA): TGTGCCAGCAGCCAACACCGGGCTAACACTGAAGCTTTCTTT. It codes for CASSQHRANTEAFF. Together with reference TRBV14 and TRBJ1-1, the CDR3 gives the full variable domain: EAGVTQFPSHSVIEKGQTVTLRCDPISGHDNLYWYRRVMGKEIKFLLHFVKESKQDESGMPNNRFLAERTGGTYSTLKVQPAELEDSGVYFCASSQHRANTEAFFGQGTRLTVV.

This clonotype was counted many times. The chain's CDR3 is CASSPPGDNEQFF. CDR3 sequence (DNA): TGTGCCAGCTCACCACCTGGAGACAATGAGCAGTTCTTC. J is TRBJ2-1 and V is TRBV18; D ambiguous. Germline CDR1 is KGHSH and CDR2 is LQKENI. Trimming left V 0 bases short and J 5 bases short, with 5 bases between. This CDR3 is 13 amino acids long.

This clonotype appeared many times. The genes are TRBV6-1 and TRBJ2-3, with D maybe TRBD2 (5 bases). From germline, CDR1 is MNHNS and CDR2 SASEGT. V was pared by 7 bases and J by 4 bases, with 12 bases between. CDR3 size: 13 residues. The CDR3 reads CASKMEAADTQYF. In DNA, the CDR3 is TGTGCCAGCAAAATGGAGGCGGCAGATACGCAGTATTTT.

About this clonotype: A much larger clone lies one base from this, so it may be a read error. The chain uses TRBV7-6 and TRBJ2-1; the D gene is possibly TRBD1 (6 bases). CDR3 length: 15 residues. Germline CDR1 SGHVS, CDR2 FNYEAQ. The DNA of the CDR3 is TGTGCCAGCAGCTTGGGGGCCAGGGGCAACAATGAGCAGCTCTTC. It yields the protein CASSLGARGNNEQLF.

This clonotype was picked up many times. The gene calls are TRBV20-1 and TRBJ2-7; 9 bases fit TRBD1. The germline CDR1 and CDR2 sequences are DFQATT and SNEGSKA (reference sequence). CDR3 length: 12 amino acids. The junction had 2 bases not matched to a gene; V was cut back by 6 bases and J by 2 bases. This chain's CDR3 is CSARTGAYEQYF. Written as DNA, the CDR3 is TGCAGTGCAAGGACAGGGGCCTACGAGCAGTACTTC.

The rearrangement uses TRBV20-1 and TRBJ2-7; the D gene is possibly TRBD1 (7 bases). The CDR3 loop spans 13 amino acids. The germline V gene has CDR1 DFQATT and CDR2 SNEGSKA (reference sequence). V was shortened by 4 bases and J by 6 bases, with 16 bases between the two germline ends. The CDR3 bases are TGCAGTGCTAATCAGGGGGGTGGTGGCGAGCAGTACTTC. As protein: CSANQGGGGEQYF.

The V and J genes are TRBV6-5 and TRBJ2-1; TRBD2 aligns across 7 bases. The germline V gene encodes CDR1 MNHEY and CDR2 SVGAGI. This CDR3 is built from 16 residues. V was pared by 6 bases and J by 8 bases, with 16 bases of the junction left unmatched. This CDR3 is CASSYRTRGSGYEQFF. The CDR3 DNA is TGTGCCAGCAGCTACCGGACTAGAGGGAGCGGTTATGAGCAGTTCTTC.

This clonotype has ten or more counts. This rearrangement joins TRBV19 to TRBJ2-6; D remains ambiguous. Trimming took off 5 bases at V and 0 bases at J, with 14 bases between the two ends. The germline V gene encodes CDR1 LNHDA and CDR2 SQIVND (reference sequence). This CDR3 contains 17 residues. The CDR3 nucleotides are TGTGCCAGTAGTTTCCCCCAGCGTAACTCTGGGGCCAACGTCCTGACTTTC. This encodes CASSFPQRNSGANVLTF.

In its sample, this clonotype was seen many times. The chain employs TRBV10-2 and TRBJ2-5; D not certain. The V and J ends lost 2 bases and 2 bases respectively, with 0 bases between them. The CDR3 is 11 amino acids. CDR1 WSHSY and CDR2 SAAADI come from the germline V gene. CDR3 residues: CASSEQETQYF. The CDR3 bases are TGCGCCAGCAGTGAGCAAGAGACCCAGTACTTC.

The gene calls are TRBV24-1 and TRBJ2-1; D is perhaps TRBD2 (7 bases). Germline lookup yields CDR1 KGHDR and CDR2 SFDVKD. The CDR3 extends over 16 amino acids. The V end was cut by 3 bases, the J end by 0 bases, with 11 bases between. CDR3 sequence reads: CATSDRGGSSYNEQFF. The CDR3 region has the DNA TGTGCCACCAGTGATAGGGGGGGTAGCTCCTACAATGAGCAGTTCTTC.

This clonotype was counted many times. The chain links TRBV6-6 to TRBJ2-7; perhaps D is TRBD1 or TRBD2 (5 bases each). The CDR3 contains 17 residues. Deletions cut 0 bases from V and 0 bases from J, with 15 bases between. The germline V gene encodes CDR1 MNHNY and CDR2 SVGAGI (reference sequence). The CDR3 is CASSYSSGTNSSYEQYF. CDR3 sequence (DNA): TGTGCCAGCAGTTACTCATCCGGGACCAATAGCTCCTACGAGCAGTACTTC.

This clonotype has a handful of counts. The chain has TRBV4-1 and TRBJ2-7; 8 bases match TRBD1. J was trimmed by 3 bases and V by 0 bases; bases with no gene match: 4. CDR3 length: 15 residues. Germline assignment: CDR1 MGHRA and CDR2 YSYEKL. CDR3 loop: CASSQEAGQGYEQYF. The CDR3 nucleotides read TGCGCCAGCAGCCAAGAGGCAGGACAGGGCTACGAGCAGTACTTC.

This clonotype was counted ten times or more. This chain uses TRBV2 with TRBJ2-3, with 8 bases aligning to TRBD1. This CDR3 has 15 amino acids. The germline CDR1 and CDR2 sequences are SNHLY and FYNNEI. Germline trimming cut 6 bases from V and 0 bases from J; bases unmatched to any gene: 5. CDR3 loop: CASSERQGSTDTQYF. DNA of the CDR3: TGTGCCAGCAGCGAAAGACAGGGGAGCACAGATACGCAGTATTTT. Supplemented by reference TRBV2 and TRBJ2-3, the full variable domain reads EPEVTQTPSHQVTQMGQEVILRCVPISNHLYFYWYRQILGQKVEFLVSFYNNEISEKSEIFDDQFSVERPDGSNFTLKIRSTKLEDSAMYFCASSERQGSTDTQYFGPGTRLTVL.

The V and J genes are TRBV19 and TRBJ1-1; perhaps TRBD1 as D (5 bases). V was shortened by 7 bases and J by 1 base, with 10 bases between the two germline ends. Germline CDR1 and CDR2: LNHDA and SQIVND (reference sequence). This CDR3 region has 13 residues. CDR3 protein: CASKKTANTEAFF. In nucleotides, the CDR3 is TGTGCCAGTAAAAAGACAGCGAACACTGAAGCTTTCTTT.

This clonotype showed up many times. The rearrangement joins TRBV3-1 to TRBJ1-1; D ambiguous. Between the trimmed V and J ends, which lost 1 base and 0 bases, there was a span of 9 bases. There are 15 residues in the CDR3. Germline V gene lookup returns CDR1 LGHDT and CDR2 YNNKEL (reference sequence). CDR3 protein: CASSQGSTLNTEAFF. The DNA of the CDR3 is TGTGCCAGCAGCCAAGGATCCACTTTGAACACTGAAGCTTTCTTT. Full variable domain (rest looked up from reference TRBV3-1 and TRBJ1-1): DTAVSQTPKYLVTQMGNDKSIKCEQNLGHDTMYWYKQDSKKFLKIMFSYNNKELIINETVPNRFSPKSPDKAHLNLHINSLELGDSAVYFCASSQGSTLNTEAFFGQGTRLTVV.

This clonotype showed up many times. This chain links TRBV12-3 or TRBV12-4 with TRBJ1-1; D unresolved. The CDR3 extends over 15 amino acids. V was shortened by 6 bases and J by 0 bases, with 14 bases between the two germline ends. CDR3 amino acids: CASSRRFSMNTEAFF. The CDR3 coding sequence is TGTGCCAGCAGCCGACGTTTCTCTATGAACACTGAAGCTTTCTTT.

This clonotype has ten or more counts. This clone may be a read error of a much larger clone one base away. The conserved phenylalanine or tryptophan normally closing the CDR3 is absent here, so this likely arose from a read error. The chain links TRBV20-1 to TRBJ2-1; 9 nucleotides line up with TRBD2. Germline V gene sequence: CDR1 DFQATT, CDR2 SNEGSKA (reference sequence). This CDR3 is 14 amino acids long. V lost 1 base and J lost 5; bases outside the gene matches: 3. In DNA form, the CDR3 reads TGCAGTGCTAGAGGGGGACTAGCAGACAATGAGCAGTTCCTC. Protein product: CSARGGLADNEQFL.

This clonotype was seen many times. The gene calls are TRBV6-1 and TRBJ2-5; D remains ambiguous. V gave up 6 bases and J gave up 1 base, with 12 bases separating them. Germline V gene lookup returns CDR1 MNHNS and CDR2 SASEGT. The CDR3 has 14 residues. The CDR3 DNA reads TGTGCCAGCAGCGACAAAGGGCTCCAAGAGACCCAGTACTTC. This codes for CASSDKGLQETQYF.

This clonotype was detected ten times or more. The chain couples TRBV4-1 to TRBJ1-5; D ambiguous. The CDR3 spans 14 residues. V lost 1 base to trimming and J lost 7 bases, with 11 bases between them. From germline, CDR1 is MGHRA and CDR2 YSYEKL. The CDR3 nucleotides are TGCGCCAGCAGCCAAGGGCAAAGTGGACAGCCCCAGCATTTT. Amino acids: CASSQGQSGQPQHF.

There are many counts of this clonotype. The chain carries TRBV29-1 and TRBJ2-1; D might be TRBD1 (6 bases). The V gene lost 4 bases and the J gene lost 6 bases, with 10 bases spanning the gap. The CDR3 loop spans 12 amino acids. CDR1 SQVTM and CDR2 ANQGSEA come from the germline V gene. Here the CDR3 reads CSVVGHVNEQFF. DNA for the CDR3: TGCAGCGTTGTGGGACACGTCAATGAGCAGTTCTTC.

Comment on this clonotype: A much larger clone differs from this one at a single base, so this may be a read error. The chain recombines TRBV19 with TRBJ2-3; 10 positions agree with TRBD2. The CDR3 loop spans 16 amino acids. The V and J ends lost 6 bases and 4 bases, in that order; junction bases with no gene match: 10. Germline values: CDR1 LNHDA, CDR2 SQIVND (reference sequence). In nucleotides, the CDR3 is TGTGCCAGTAGACCCACCGGGACTAGCGTGGCAGATACGCAGTATTTT. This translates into CASRPTGTSVADTQYF.

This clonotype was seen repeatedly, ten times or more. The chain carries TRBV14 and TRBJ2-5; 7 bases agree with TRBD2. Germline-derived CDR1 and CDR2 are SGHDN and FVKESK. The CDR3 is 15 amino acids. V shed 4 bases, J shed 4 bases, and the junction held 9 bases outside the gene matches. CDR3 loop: CASSRSVGLRETQYF. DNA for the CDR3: TGTGCCAGCAGCCGCAGCGTGGGACTACGAGAGACCCAGTACTTC.

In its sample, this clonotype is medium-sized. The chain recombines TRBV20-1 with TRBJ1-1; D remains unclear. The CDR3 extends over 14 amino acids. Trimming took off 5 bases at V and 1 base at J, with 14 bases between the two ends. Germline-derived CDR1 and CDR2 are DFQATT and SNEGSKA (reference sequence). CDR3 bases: TGCAGTGCTTCATCGACATGGGCGAACACTGAAGCTTTCTTT. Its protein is CSASSTWANTEAFF.

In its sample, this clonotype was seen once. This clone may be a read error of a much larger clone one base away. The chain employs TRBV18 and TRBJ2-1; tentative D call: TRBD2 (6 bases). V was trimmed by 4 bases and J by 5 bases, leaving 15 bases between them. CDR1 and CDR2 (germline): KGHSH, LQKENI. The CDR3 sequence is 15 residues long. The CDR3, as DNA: TGTGCCAGCTCACGCGGGATAACCAACAACAATGAGCAGTTCTTC. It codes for CASSRGITNNNEQFF.

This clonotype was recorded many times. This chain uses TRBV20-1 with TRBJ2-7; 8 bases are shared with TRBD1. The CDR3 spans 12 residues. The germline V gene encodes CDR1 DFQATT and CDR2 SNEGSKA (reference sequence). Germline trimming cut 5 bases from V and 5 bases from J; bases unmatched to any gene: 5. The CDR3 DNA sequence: TGCAGTGCTTCATCGACAGGGGACGAGCAGTACTTC. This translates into CSASSTGDEQYF.

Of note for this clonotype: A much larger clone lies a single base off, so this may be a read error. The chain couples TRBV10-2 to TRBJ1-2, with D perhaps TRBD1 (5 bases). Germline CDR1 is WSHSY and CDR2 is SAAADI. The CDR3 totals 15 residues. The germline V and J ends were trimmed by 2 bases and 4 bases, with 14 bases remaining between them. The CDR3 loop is CASSEKCRVAYGYTF. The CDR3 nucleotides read TGCGCCAGCAGTGAGAAATGCAGGGTGGCCTATGGCTACACCTTC.